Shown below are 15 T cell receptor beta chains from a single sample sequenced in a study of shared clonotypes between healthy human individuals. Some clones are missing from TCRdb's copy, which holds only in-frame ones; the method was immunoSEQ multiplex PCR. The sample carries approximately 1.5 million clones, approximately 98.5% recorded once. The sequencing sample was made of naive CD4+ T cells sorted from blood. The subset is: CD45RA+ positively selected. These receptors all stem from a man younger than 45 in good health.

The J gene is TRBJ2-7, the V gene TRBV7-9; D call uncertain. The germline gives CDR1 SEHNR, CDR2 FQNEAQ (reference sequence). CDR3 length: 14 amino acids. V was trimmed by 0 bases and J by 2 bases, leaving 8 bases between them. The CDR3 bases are TGTGCCAGCAGCTTAGCAGTAAATACCTACGAGCAGTACTTC. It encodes CASSLAVNTYEQYF.

The CDR3 here is CASSSLEAFF. The DNA for the CDR3 is TGTGCCAGCAGTTCTCTAGAAGCTTTCTTT. This chain links TRBV28 with TRBJ1-1; D is unclear. Germline V gene lookup returns CDR1 MDHEN and CDR2 SYDVKM. V lost 4 bases, J lost 8 bases, and 5 bases lay in between. There are 10 residues in the CDR3.

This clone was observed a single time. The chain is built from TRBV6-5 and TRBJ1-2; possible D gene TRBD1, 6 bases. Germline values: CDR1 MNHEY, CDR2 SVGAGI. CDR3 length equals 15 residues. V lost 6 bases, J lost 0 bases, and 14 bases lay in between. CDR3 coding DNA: TGTGCCAGCAGGAACCGCAGGGGTTCTAACTATGGCTACACCTTC. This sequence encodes CASRNRRGSNYGYTF.

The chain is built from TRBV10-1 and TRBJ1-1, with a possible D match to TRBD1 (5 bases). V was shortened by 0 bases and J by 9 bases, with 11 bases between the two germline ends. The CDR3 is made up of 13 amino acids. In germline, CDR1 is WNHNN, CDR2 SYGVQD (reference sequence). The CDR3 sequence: CASSESGGNQAFF. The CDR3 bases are TGCGCCAGCAGTGAGTCGGGGGGGAATCAAGCTTTCTTT.

CDR3 loop: CASSSGTALGGYTF. The CDR3 DNA reads TGTGCCAGCAGCTCCGGGACAGCCTTGGGGGGCTACACCTTC. The rearrangement links TRBV7-8 to TRBJ1-2; 7 bases map to TRBD1. After removal of 4 bases from V and 8 bases from J, the junction contained 10 bases not matched to a gene. The CDR3 sequence is 14 residues long. In germline, CDR1 is SGHVS, CDR2 FQNEAQ.

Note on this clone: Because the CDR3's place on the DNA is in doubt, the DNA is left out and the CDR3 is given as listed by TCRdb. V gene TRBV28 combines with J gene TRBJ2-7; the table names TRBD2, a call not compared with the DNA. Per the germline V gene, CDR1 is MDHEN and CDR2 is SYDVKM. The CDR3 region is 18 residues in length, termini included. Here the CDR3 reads CASSSSTSGRVSSYEQYF.

The CDR3 here is CASRSGTVYEQYF. For the CDR3, the DNA is TGTGCCAGCAGATCCGGGACAGTTTACGAGCAGTACTTC. This chain links TRBV2 with TRBJ2-7, with 7 bases that match TRBD1. From germline, CDR1 is SNHLY and CDR2 FYNNEI. Losses at the gene ends were 6 bases for V and 4 bases for J; bases not matched to a gene: 6. The CDR3 spans 13 residues.

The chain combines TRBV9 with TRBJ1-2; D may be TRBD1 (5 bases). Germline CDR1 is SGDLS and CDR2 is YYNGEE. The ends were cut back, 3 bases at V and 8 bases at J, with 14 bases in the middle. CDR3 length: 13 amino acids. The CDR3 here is CASSATDSIGYTF. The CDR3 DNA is TGTGCCAGCAGCGCCACAGACAGCATAGGCTACACCTTC.

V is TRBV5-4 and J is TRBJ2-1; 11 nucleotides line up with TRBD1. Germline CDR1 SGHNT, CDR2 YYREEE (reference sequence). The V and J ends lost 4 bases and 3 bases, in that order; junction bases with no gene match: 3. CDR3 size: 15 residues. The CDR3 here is CASSPGTGGYNEQFF. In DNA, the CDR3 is TGTGCCAGCAGCCCGGGGACAGGGGGCTACAATGAGCAGTTCTTC.

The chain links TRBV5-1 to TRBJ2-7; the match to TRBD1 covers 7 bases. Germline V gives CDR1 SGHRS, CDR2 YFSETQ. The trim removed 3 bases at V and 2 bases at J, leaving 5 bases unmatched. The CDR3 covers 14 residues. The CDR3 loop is CASSSRGPPYEQYF. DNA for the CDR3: TGCGCCAGCAGCTCAAGGGGGCCCCCCTACGAGCAGTACTTC.

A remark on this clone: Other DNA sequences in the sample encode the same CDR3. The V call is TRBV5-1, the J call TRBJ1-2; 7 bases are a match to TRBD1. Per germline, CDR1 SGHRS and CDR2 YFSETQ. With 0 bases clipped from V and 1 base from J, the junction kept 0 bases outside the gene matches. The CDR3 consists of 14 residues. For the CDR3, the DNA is TGCGCCAGCAGCTTGGACAGGGGTAACTATGGCTACACCTTC. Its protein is CASSLDRGNYGYTF.

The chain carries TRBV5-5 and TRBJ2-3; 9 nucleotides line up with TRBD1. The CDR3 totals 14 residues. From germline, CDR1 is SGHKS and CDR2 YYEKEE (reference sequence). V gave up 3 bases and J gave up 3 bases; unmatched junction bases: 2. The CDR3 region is CASSSTGGTDTQYF. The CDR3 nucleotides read TGTGCCAGCAGCTCGACAGGGGGGACAGATACGCAGTATTTT.

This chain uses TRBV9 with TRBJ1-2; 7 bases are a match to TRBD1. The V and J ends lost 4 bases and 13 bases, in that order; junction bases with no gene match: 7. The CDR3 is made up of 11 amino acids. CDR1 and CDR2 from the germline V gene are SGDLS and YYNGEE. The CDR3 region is CASSLQGRSTF. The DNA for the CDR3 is TGTGCCAGCAGCTTACAGGGGAGGAGCACCTTC. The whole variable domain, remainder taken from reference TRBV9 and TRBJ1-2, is DSGVTQTPKHLITATGQRVTLRCSPRSGDLSVYWYQQSLDQGLQFLIQYYNGEERAKGNILERFSAQQFPDLHSELNLSSLELGDSALYFCASSLQGRSTFGSGTRLTVV.

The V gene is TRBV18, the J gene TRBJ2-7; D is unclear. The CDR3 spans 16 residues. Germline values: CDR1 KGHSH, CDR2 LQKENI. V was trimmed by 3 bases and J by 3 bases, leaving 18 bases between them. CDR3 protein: CASSPLRSPAVYEQYF. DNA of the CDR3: TGTGCCAGCTCACCCTTGAGGAGTCCAGCCGTCTACGAGCAGTACTTC.

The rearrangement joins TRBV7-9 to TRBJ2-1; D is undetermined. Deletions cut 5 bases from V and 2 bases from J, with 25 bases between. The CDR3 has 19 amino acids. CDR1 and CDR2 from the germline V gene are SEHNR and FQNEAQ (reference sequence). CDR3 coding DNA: TGTGCCAGCAGCGATGGCGCGCTCGTGGCCTACAAGACCTACAATGAGCAGTTCTTC. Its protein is CASSDGALVAYKTYNEQFF.